This T cell receptor beta chain stems from a study of T-cell memory formation after mild COVID-19. MiXCR was run by TCRdb on the 5' RACE reads, yielding one entry per CDR3 protein. The data hold around 250,000 distinct CDR3 sequences, with 8.5% to 9.5% observed a single time. Trimming at V came to 0 bases and at J to 6 bases, leaving 10 bases not matched to a gene. The CDR3 length is 17 residues. Germline CDR1 is LGHNA and CDR2 is YSLEER. The J gene is TRBJ2-1, the V gene TRBV4-3; 8 bases fit TRBD1. Sequencing was done on a sample of PBMCs or a T cell subset sorted from them (not recorded which). This clonotype was sampled from a man younger than 30 who had mild COVID-19 (a few samples of this study predate the infection). Cell type and time point are not known. In DNA, the CDR3 is TGCGCCAGCAGCCAAGAACCCAGGGGGCGATGGGGCAATGAGCAGTTCTTC. Translating it yields CASSQEPRGRWGNEQFF.